This T cell receptor beta chain is drawn from a study of CD8 T cells in ankylosing spondylitis. Study-wide findings and caveats: Significantly higher representation of disease-linked clones was reported for matched ankylosing spondylitis synovial fluid. Blood from ankylosing spondylitis patients appeared to carry a characteristic roughly 8-variant TCR beta motif.

Looked up from germline, CDR1 is SGHRS and CDR2 is YFSETQ. The CDR3 runs to 15 residues. Each CDR3 protein is one row after TCRdb ran MiXCR on the 5' RACE reads. The repertoire has more than 250,000 distinct CDR3 sequences, approximately 8.2% of them found once; the top ten carry roughly 15%. This clonotype was found a few times. Its cognate antigen is unknown. Mismatch with germline at one junction end may stem from a read error. V gene TRBV5-1 combines with J gene TRBJ2-3; D may correspond to TRBD1 or TRBD2 (5 bases each). This sequence was found in a male donor with ankylosing spondylitis. What was sequenced was blood, either unsorted or a sorted T cell fraction (not recorded which). The CDR3 coding sequence is TGCACCAGCAGCTTGTGGGACCGAAGTACAGATACGCAGTATTTT. It encodes CTSSLWDRSTDTQYF.